This T cell receptor (beta chain) stems from a study of blood T cells in healthy people across ages. Between the trimmed V and J ends, which lost 10 bases and 1 base, there was a span of 11 bases. This CDR3 comprises 14 residues. Germline assignment: CDR1 MNHEY and CDR2 SVGAGI. Then a second PCR, running about 7 to 11 cycles, was carried out with a sample-barcoded 5' primer and a J-beta primer mix. TCRdb independently ran MiXCR on the 5' RACE reads; one entry per CDR3 protein. The data contain over a million distinct CDR3 sequences, approximately 59% of them singletons. V gene TRBV6-5 combines with J gene TRBJ2-6; D may correspond to TRBD1 or TRBD2 (6 bases each). The material sequenced was blood. The TCR was taken from a man between 18 and 35 years old in good health. CDR3 region: CATRGHSGANVLTF. CDR3 DNA sequence: TGTGCCACCCGGGGGCATTCTGGGGCCAACGTCCTGACTTTC.